Listed below are T cell receptor beta chains from one sample, sequenced in a study of blood T cell repertoires in COVID-19. Data came from immunoSEQ multiplex PCR; TCRdb stores just in-frame clones and leaves some out. Here the sample spans 120,000 or so clones, 90% being singletons. Sequenced material: peripheral blood. The receptors stem from an older woman with COVID-19, enrolled during active disease. CDR3s include the opening cysteine and the closing phenylalanine or tryptophan. The D gene is left open where the match is weak. Clone size is stated in some rows and not others, as once, few, many or a class when expanded.

v_call	clone_size	j_call	d_call	cdr3_nt	cdr3_aa
TRBV21-1	-	TRBJ2-7	-	TGTGCCAGCAGCACGGAGGGAAAATGGGACTCCACCTTCTCCTACGAGCAGTACTTC	CASSTEGKWDSTFSYEQYF
TRBV9	-	TRBJ2-3	-	TGTGCCAGCAGCGCGGAGGGCTTCACAGATACGCAGTATTTT	CASSAEGFTDTQYF
TRBV10-3	-	TRBJ1-5	-	TGTGCCATCAATTCAGTTCCCAATCAGCCCCAGCATTTT	CAINSVPNQPQHF
TRBV19	-	TRBJ2-3	TRBD1	TGTGCCAGTAGTCTAACAGGGGGCAGCTCAGATACGCAGTATTTT	CASSLTGGSSDTQYF
TRBV5-1	-	TRBJ1-6	-	TGCGCCAGCAGCTTGCCAGGAAGGAATTCACCCCTCCACTTT	CASSLPGRNSPLHF
TRBV7-3	-	TRBJ1-5	-	TGTGCCAGCAGCCTAACCCCCGGAGGGCAGCCCCAGCATTTT	CASSLTPGGQPQHF
TRBV3-1/TRBV3-2	-	TRBJ1-2	-	TGTGCCAGCAGCCAAACACAGGGTAAGGACTATGGCTACACCTTC	CASSQTQGKDYGYTF
TRBV3-1/TRBV3-2	-	TRBJ1-1	TRBD1	TGTGCCAGCAGCCAGTCGGGACAGGGGAACACTGAAGCTTTCTTT	CASSQSGQGNTEAFF
TRBV5-1	-	TRBJ2-5	TRBD1	TGCGCCAGCAGCTTTGCGACAGGGTACCAAGAGACCCAGTACTTC	CASSFATGYQETQYF
TRBV7-2	-	TRBJ1-1	TRBD1	TGTGCCAGCAGCTTAGGCCCTGACAGGGGAGAGGGTCGGTTT	CASSLGPDRGEGRF
TRBV6-5	-	TRBJ2-3	TRBD1	TGTGCCAGCAGTCGGACAGGGCGTGACACAGATACGCAGTATTTT	CASSRTGRDTDTQYF
TRBV7-2	-	TRBJ1-1	-	TGTGCCAGCAGCGAGGCGGGAGGCACTGAAGCTTTCTTT	CASSEAGGTEAFF
TRBV19	-	TRBJ2-5	-	TGTGCCAGTAGTATAGGGCCCGTTGGGGGGGAGACCCAGTACTTC	CASSIGPVGGETQYF
TRBV6-1	once	TRBJ1-2	TRBD1	TGTGCCAGCAGTGAAGTCCCCGGGACAGGGAATGGCTACACCTTC	CASSEVPGTGNGYTF
TRBV5-4	once	TRBJ2-7	-	TGTGCCAGCAGCTTGCTAGGGGAAAGCTCCTACGAGCAGTACTTC	CASSLLGESSYEQYF
TRBV19	once	TRBJ2-5	TRBD2	TGTGCCAGTAGGAAGACGGGGGGGCAAGAGACCCAGTACTTC	CASRKTGGQETQYF
TRBV27	-	TRBJ1-1	TRBD1	TGTGCCAACTTAAGGGGGCTGAACACTGAAGCTTTCTTT	CANLRGLNTEAFF
TRBV6-2/TRBV6-3	-	TRBJ2-7	-	TGTGCCAGCAGTTCGCTACACGAGCAGTACTTC	CASSSLHEQYF
TRBV7-9	-	TRBJ2-7	-	TGTGCCAGCAGCGGGGTGAGGCAGGGGTCGTACGAGCAGTACTTC	CASSGVRQGSYEQYF
TRBV7-6	-	TRBJ1-4	-	TGTGCCAGCAGCTTAGATTCAGGGGCAGGTGAAAAACTGTTTTTT	CASSLDSGAGEKLFF
TRBV5-4	-	TRBJ1-2	TRBD1	TGTGCCAGCAGCTTGTTGGGGTTAGGGCAGGGGGGCGACTATGGCTACACCTTC	CASSLLGLGQGGDYGYTF
TRBV5-1	-	TRBJ2-3	TRBD2	TGCGCCAGCAGCTCGTTACGGCTAGCGGGCACAGATACGCAGTATTTT	CASSSLRLAGTDTQYF
TRBV28	few	TRBJ1-5	-	TGTGCCAGCAGGCAGGGTAGCAATCAGCCCCAGCATTTT	CASRQGSNQPQHF
TRBV7-2	-	TRBJ2-1	-	TGTGCCAGCAGCTTAAACTCCTTAGAGAGTGAGCAGTTCTTC	CASSLNSLESEQFF